The 19 T cell receptor beta chains below all came from one sample that was sequenced in a study of T cell repertoires in cytomegalovirus infection. MiXCR, run by TCRdb on the reads, gives a single entry per CDR3 protein. This sample has hundreds of thousands of distinct CDR3 sequences, with about 33% found just once. Antigens of these TCRs are unknown. Sequenced material: cultured PBMCs, taken from culture after CMV antigen stimulation. Receptors were obtained from a human donor in good health (CMV status not recorded). Some clones in this sample may be carry-over from other donors' samples.

The gene calls are TRBV15 and TRBJ2-7, with 7 bases that match TRBD2. Germline CDR1 is LNHNV and CDR2 is YYDKDF (reference sequence). CDR3 length equals 16 residues. Trimming took 3 bases from V and 5 from J; bases not matched to a gene: 13. The CDR3 reads CATSRDLSGNGDEQYV. The CDR3, as DNA: TGTGCCACCAGCAGGGATTTAAGCGGGAATGGGGACGAGCAGTACGTC.

In this sample, this clonotype turned up a few times. V usage is TRBV12-5 and J usage is TRBJ2-1; perhaps TRBD2 as D (5 bases). Germline CDR1 and CDR2: LGHNT and FRNRAP. This CDR3 is built from 17 residues. Between the trimmed V and J ends, which lost 6 bases and 0 bases, there was a span of 18 bases. CDR3 protein: CASGYPEGSYSYNEQFF. The CDR3 DNA sequence: TGTGCTAGTGGCTACCCCGAGGGTAGCTACTCCTACAATGAGCAGTTCTTC.

This clonotype was recorded once. V is TRBV11-3 and J is TRBJ2-2; 9 nucleotides agree with TRBD1. V trimming: 3 bases; J trimming: 4 bases; junction bases outside the gene matches: 12. Germline assignment: CDR1 SGHNT and CDR2 YENEEA. The CDR3 consists of 18 residues. The CDR3 region is CASSFPGDRAVGTGELFF. CDR3 sequence (DNA): TGTGCCAGCAGCTTCCCCGGGGACAGGGCTGTGGGCACCGGGGAGCTGTTTTTT.

The genes are TRBV5-5 and TRBJ2-6, with 11 bases that match TRBD2. Per the germline V gene, CDR1 is SGHKS and CDR2 is YYEKEE (reference sequence). CDR3 length equals 17 residues. V dropped 3 bases and J dropped 8; count of bases not matched to a gene: 10. The CDR3 nucleotides read TGTGCCAGCAGCTGGGTCACTACTAGCGGGAGAACCAACGTCCTGACTTTC. It is translated as CASSWVTTSGRTNVLTF.

There are a few counts of this clonotype. The V and J genes are TRBV25-1 and TRBJ2-3; 7 bases align to TRBD1. This CDR3 has 15 residues. Trimming at V came to 5 bases and at J to 2 bases, leaving 7 bases not matched to a gene. Germline V CDR1 and CDR2: MGHDK, SYGVNS. The CDR3: CASSKGDSSTDTQYF. CDR3 in DNA: TGTGCCAGCAGTAAGGGGGACAGTTCCACAGATACGCAGTATTTT.

This clonotype was counted at least ten times. V usage is TRBV7-9 and J usage is TRBJ1-3; D unresolved. Per germline, CDR1 SEHNR and CDR2 FQNEAQ (reference sequence). V lost 5 bases, J lost 0 bases, and 11 bases lay in between. CDR3 size: 15 residues. CDR3 in amino acids: CASSPGRNSGNTIYF. The CDR3, as DNA: TGTGCCAGCAGCCCTGGGCGGAACTCTGGAAACACCATATATTTT.

The chain couples TRBV28 to TRBJ1-1; D gene ambiguous. The CDR3 is made up of 15 amino acids. With 6 bases removed from V and 3 bases from J, the gap between germline ends came to 17 bases. Germline V CDR1 and CDR2: MDHEN, SYDVKM. CDR3: CASSTAGAGHTEAFF. CDR3 nucleotides: TGTGCCAGCAGCACGGCGGGTGCGGGTCACACTGAAGCTTTCTTT.

CDR3 nucleotide sequence: TGCAGCGTTGGGACCTTCACCGGGGAGCTGTTTTTT. Its protein is CSVGTFTGELFF. The chain couples TRBV29-1 to TRBJ2-2; no definite D call. CDR1 is SQVTM, CDR2 ANQGSEA, per germline. V lost 4 bases, J lost 4 bases, and 7 bases lay in between. The CDR3 is made up of 12 amino acids.

The rearrangement links TRBV10-3 to TRBJ1-2; 9 bases align to TRBD1. Germline CDR1 and CDR2: ENHRY and SYGVKD. With V trimmed by 6 bases and J by 7 bases, 12 bases remained unmatched. This CDR3 region has 15 residues. The CDR3 region is CAIRGGGQGSGGYTF. The DNA of the CDR3 is TGTGCCATCAGGGGGGGGGGACAGGGAAGCGGTGGCTACACCTTC.

This clonotype was seen ten or more times. This chain joins TRBV19 and TRBJ2-1; 8 bases line up with TRBD2. This CDR3 has 20 amino acids. CDR1 is LNHDA, CDR2 SQIVND, per germline (reference sequence). Trimming cost V 5 bases and J 3 bases; bases outside gene matches: 21. The CDR3 protein is CASSQGQGLGRRSSYNEQFF. CDR3 DNA sequence: TGTGCCAGTAGTCAAGGGCAGGGACTAGGTAGGCGTTCGAGCTACAATGAGCAGTTCTTC. The full variable domain, its missing parts supplied by reference TRBV19 and TRBJ2-1, is DGGITQSPKYLFRKEGQNVTLSCEQNLNHDAMYWYRQDPGQGLRLIYYSQIVNDFQKGDIAEGYSVSREKKESFPLTVTSAQKNPTAFYLCASSQGQGLGRRSSYNEQFFGPGTRLTVL.

This clonotype occurred a few times. The DNA for the CDR3 is TGTGCCAGCAGCCCGTCGGGGCGGGACACAGATACGCAGTATTTT. It translates to CASSPSGRDTDTQYF. The chain employs TRBV7-9 and TRBJ2-3, with D possibly being TRBD2 (6 bases). Deletions cut 5 bases from V and 2 bases from J, with 14 bases between. The CDR3 is made up of 15 amino acids. The germline CDR1 and CDR2 sequences are SEHNR and FQNEAQ (reference sequence).

J is TRBJ2-3 and V is TRBV7-3; the match to TRBD2 covers 9 bases. V was clipped by 5 bases and J by 3 bases; unmatched bases: 6. CDR3 length: 15 amino acids. Per germline, CDR1 SGHTA and CDR2 FQGTGA. In DNA form, the CDR3 reads TGTGCCAGCAGCCTTAGCGGGAGTGTGACAGATACGCAGTATTTT. Translating gives CASSLSGSVTDTQYF.

The sample holds a few counts of this clonotype. V is TRBV5-4 and J is TRBJ2-1; 9 bases agree with TRBD2. The V segment lost 0 bases and the J segment 6 bases; nucleotides outside the gene matches: 7. CDR3 length: 16 residues. CDR1 is SGHNT, CDR2 YYREEE, per germline (reference sequence). CDR3 amino acids: CASSLEGGRAPNEQFF. The CDR3, as DNA: TGTGCCAGCAGCTTGGAGGGCGGGAGGGCCCCCAATGAGCAGTTCTTC.

The chain joins TRBV4-1 to TRBJ2-3; 7 bases line up with TRBD2. V lost 0 bases, J lost 3 bases, and 15 bases stayed unmatched. CDR1 is MGHRA, CDR2 YSYEKL, per germline. CDR3 size: 19 residues. The DNA for the CDR3 is TGCGCCAGCAGCCAAGATTTCGCCAGATCGGGGCGGGAGACAGATACGCAGTATTTT. It codes for CASSQDFARSGRETDTQYF.

The chain's CDR3 is CASSLRRVANTEAFF. The CDR3 DNA sequence: TGTGCCAGCAGCTTACGGCGGGTGGCGAACACTGAAGCTTTCTTT. The chain uses TRBV11-2 and TRBJ1-1; D is undetermined. V lost 2 bases and J 1 base, leaving 11 bases between the germline ends. The CDR3 contains 15 residues. Germline CDR1 SGHAT, CDR2 FQNNGV.

The V gene is TRBV6-2 or TRBV6-3, the J gene TRBJ2-1; 10 nucleotides match TRBD2. Germline V gene lookup returns CDR1 MNHEY and CDR2 SVGEGT. The CDR3 consists of 13 residues. V gave up 7 bases and J gave up 15 bases; unmatched junction bases: 12. CDR3 coding DNA: TGTGCCAGCACCAAGACGCTAGCGGGGGATCTGTTCTTC. It translates to CASTKTLAGDLFF.

The V call is TRBV4-1, the J call TRBJ2-3, with D tentatively TRBD2 (5 bases). Trimming shortened V by 0 bases and J by 1 base, and 11 bases separated the two germline ends. The CDR3 covers 16 residues. Germline assignment: CDR1 MGHRA and CDR2 YSYEKL. The CDR3 nucleotides read TGCGCCAGCAGCCAAGATATCGGAGCGGGCACAGATACGCAGTATTTT. It encodes CASSQDIGAGTDTQYF.

This clonotype was recorded a few times. The gene calls are TRBV28 and TRBJ2-3; no reliable D call. The CDR3 has 15 residues. Germline V CDR1 and CDR2: MDHEN, SYDVKM. V lost 3 bases and J 3 bases, leaving 13 bases between the germline ends. CDR3 loop: CASSLPKPNTDTQYF. CDR3 in DNA: TGTGCCAGCAGTTTGCCTAAACCAAATACAGATACGCAGTATTTT.

This clonotype occurred a few times. This chain links TRBV28 with TRBJ1-1; D remains unclear. The CDR3 is 12 residues long. Per the germline V gene, CDR1 is MDHEN and CDR2 is SYDVKM. V lost 6 bases and J lost 3, with 8 bases in between. Here the CDR3 reads CASRPGYTEAFF. The CDR3 DNA sequence: TGTGCCAGCAGGCCTGGATACACTGAAGCTTTCTTT.